A single TCR beta chain is shown here with its context. This receptor's antigen is unknown. Qualities for individual bases were not recorded, and no much larger clone is one base off. The data belong to a study of blood T cells in healthy people across ages (dated by TCRdb to about 2015). For context, the study as a whole: Template switching captured roughly one uniquely barcoded TCR beta cDNA molecule per two T cells in model experiments. Donors were grouped into four age groups: young (average 16 years), middle-aged (over 35), aged (over 55) and long-lived (about 90). To track age-related changes in TCR beta repertoire diversity, the study relied on deep sequencing normalized with unique cDNA molecular identifiers. To avoid experimental bias, donors of different ages were spread randomly across the sequencing lanes. Using the same blood draw, the study looked at two additional independent replicas of 1 million unique cDNA reads for two donors, one aged 18 to 30 and the other aged 80 or older.

General study outcomes and caveats: Observed TCR beta diversity per million T cells fell roughly linearly with age, and a significant reduction was already apparent by age around 40. Estimates of total diversity based on one million sequenced T cells were regarded as lower bounds and as underestimates. The percentage of naive T cells measured by flow cytometry correlated strongly with observed TCR beta diversity. Bulk unsorted PBMC profiling prevented conclusive comparison of naive and antigen-experienced compartments. Because the CMV infection status of the donors was unknown, age-related changes in expanded clonotypes may potentially have been confounded. Compared with the aged group, the long-lived group had more naive CD4+ T cells, fewer expanded clones and increased TCR diversity, suggesting age selection.

The library was prepared using 5' RACE. The sequencer was an Illumina HiSeq 2500. A second PCR of roughly 7 to 11 cycles was performed with a sample-barcoded 5' primer and a J-beta primer mix. A unique molecular identifier was introduced onto each TCR beta cDNA molecule by a template-switch 5' adaptor carrying 12 random nucleotides. At least 2.5 million CDR3-containing paired-end reads were obtained from each sample. First-strand cDNA was synthesized from all RNA with the Mint cDNA synthesis kit, primed by a TRBC-specific oligonucleotide. Following uracil-DNA glycosylase treatment, all cDNA underwent a first 18-cycle PCR with the universal primers M1SS and BC2_uni_R. Regarding the original processing steps: Normalization of each sample was performed by random selection of 1 million high-quality reads, each carrying a distinct molecular identifier. Reads with shared molecular identifiers were discarded instead of being binned into consensus sequences. MiTCR, run with a Q25 quality threshold and the strictest error-elimination algorithm, handled CDR3 identification, clonotype clustering and error correction. A nonparametric unseen species model using Euler transformation provided a lower-bound estimate of total TCR beta diversity. The public reads were reanalyzed by TCRdb: fastp trimming at Q25, MiXCR alignment, in-frame beta chains only. Every entry covers one CDR3 protein and lists the most common genes and DNA from its rows. TCRdb's processing, not the authors' own work, is the source of the V and J calls. Recorded for this sample are some 860,000 distinct CDR3 sequences; approximately 53% of them occurred a single time. Approximately 24% of the sample lies in the top ten.

Systemically healthy Caucasian individuals from Russia, 39 in total and aged roughly 6 to 100 years, were included as donors. Each donor gave ten milliliters of peripheral blood, collected into EDTA-treated Vacutainer tubes. Ficoll-Paque density-gradient centrifugation was used to isolate PBMCs, with at least 6.5 million obtained per sample. Trizol reagent was used to extract total RNA from the PBMCs, yielding at least 6 micrograms per sample. For every donor, flow cytometry on a PBMC aliquot measured the percentage of naive CD45RAhigh/CD27high T cells. There are 14 amino acids in the CDR3, from cysteine to phenylalanine inclusive. Only CDR3 DNA remains: 42 bases, in frame from the first base. CDR1 SGHTA and CDR2 FQGNSA were looked up in the germline V gene. Deletion took 4 bases off V and 3 bases off J, with a span of 11 bases between the germline ends.

The chain employs TRBV7-2 and TRBJ2-3, with the D gene too uncertain to name. This TCR was recovered from a man aged 40-55 years in good health. Sequencing was performed on blood. The DNA sequence is given as TGTGCCAGCAGCTCCTCTGGCCGGACAGATACGCAGTATTTT. This gives the protein CASSSSGRTDTQYF. With all but the CDR3 taken from the reference TRBV7-2 and TRBJ2-3 genes, the full variable domain is: GAGVSQSPSNKVTEKGKDVELRCDPISGHTALYWYRQSLGQGLEFLIYFQGNSAPDKSGLPSDRFSAERTGGSVSTLTIQRTQQEDSAVYLCASSSSGRTDTQYFGPGTRLTVL.